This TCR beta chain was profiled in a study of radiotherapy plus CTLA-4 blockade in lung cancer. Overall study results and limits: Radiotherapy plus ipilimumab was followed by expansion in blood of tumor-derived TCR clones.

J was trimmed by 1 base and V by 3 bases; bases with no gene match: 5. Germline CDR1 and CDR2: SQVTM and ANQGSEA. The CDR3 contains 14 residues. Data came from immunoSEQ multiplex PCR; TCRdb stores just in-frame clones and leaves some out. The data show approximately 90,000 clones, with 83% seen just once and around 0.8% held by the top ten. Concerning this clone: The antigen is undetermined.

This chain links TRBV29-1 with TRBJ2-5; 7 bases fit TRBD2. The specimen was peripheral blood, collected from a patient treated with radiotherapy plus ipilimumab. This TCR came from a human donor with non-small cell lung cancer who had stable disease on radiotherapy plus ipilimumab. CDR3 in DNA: TGCAGCGTTGAGAAGGGAGGGTCCCAAGAGACCCAGTACTTC. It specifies CSVEKGGSQETQYF.